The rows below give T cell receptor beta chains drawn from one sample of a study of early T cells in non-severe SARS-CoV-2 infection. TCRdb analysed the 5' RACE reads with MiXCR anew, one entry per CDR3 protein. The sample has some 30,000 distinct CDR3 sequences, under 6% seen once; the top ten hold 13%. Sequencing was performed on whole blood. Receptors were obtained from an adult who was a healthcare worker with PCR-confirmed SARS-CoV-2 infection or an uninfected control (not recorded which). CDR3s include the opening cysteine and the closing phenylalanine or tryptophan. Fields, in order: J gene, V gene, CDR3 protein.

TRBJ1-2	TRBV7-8	CASSPNRAGGAYGYTF
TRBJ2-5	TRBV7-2	CASSQTSGGREYF
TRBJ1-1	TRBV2	CASRVASGQLEAFF
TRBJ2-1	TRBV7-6	CASSYSGGAYNEQFF
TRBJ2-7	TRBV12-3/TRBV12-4	CASSEHRGLYEQYF
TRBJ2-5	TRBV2	CAITTLSDQETQYF
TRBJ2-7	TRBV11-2	CASSRRTGASYEQYF
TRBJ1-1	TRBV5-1	CASSFETNTEAFF
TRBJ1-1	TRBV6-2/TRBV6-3	CASSSIAQNTEAFF
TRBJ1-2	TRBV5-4	CASSPRDRGNYGYTF
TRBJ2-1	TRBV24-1	CATSDWGDEQFF
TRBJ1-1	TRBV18	CASSPGQIDFYEAFF
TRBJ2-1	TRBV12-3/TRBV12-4	CASSFAGLAGNNEQFF
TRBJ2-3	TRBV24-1	CATSDLEGSPMYF
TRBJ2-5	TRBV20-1	CSACGAEETQYF